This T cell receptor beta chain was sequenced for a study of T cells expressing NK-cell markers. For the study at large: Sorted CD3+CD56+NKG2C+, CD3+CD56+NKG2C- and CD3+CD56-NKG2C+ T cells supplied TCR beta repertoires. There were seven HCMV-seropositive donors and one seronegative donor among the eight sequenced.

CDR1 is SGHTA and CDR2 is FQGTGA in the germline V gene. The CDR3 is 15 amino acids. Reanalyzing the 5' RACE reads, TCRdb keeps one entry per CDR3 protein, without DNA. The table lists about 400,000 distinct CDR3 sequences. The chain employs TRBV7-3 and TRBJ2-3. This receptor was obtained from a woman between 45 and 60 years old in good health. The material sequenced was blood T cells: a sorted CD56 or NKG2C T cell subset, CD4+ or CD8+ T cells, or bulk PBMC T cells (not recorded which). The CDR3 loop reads CASSLTLLATDTQYF.